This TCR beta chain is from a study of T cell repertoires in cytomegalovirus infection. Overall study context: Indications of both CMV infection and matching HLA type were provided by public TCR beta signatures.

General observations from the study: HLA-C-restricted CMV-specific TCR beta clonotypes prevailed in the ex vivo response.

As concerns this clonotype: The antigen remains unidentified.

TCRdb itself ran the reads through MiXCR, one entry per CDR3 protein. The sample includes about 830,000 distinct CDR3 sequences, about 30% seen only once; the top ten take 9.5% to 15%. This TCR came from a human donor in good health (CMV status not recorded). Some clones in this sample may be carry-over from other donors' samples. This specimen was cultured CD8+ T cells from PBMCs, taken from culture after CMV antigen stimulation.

The CDR3 DNA is TGTGCCACCAGCAGAGATTGGCCAGGGGGGAATTCACCCCTCCACTTT. This codes for CATSRDWPGGNSPLHF. The chain employs TRBV15 and TRBJ1-6, with TRBD1 matching over 7 bases. Germline V gene lookup returns CDR1 LNHNV and CDR2 YYDKDF (reference sequence). The V segment lost 0 bases and the J segment 7 bases; nucleotides outside the gene matches: 6. The CDR3 has 16 amino acids.